Listed here are 2 T cell receptor beta chains from one sample, sequenced in a study of cytomegalovirus exposure and HLA in healthy donors (dated by TCRdb to about 2017). The library was generated by the immunoSEQ multiplex PCR assay. For the multiplex PCR, a mixture combining 60 forward primers for TCR Vbeta segments and 13 reverse primers for TCR Jbeta segments was used. What TCRdb holds here is the immuneACCESS table cut down to in-frame rearrangements. Part of the clones is not present; checked against another copy, under half of the missing clones reflect an unresolved V gene, and the others are unexplained. Within this sample are around 150,000 clones, with over 60% of them counted one time only. The ten biggest clones cover more than 3% of the sample. The sequenced sample was PBMCs. The receptor set was obtained from a male donor in good health and CMV-seronegative.

The V gene is TRBV5-1, the J gene TRBJ2-5; a possible D gene is TRBD2 (5 bases). The V gene's germline CDR1 is SGHRS and CDR2 YFSETQ. Trimming removed 0 bases at V and 4 bases at J, with 16 bases between. This CDR3 is 16 amino acids long. CDR3: CASSLVNPSAGETQYF. The DNA for the CDR3 is TGCGCCAGCAGCTTGGTCAATCCTTCTGCGGGAGAGACCCAGTACTTC.

This rearrangement joins TRBV6-6 to TRBJ2-2; a possible D gene is TRBD2 (5 bases). V lost 4 bases and J lost 5, with 14 bases in between. This CDR3 has 15 amino acids. Germline V lookup: CDR1 MNHNY, CDR2 SVGAGI (reference sequence). This chain's CDR3 is CASSLPVTGTGELFF. Here the CDR3 DNA reads TGTGCCAGCAGTTTGCCAGTAACGGGGACCGGGGAGCTGTTTTTT.